These 26 T cell receptor beta chains were all obtained from the same sample, sequenced in a study of T cell repertoires in cytomegalovirus infection. Via MiXCR, TCRdb re-called the reads, giving one row per CDR3 protein. The sample carries some 220,000 distinct CDR3 sequences, about 39% recorded once. These receptors have no known antigen. The sample here was CD8+ T cells from cultured PBMCs, taken from culture after CMV antigen stimulation. These receptors were obtained from a human donor in good health (CMV status not recorded). Some clones in this sample may be carry-over from other donors' samples.

This clonotype was counted a single time. DNA of the CDR3: TGTGCCAGCAGGGCTCGGGACGGATCCTACAATGAGCAGTTCTTC. Protein: CASRARDGSYNEQFF. The chain joins TRBV7-6 to TRBJ2-1; the D call may be TRBD1 or TRBD2 (5 bases each). The CDR3 length is 15 residues. Germline V gene sequence: CDR1 SGHVS, CDR2 FNYEAQ. V lost 6 bases to trimming and J lost 1 base, with 13 bases between them.

This clonotype was counted a single time. The rearrangement links TRBV6-2 or TRBV6-3 to TRBJ2-7; D is perhaps TRBD1 (6 bases). Germline loops: CDR1 MNHEY, CDR2 SVGEGT. CDR3 length: 19 residues. Deletions cut 9 bases from V and 7 bases from J, with 37 bases between. CDR3 in amino acids: CASPTPLPQGQQIPGEQYF. CDR3 bases: TGTGCCAGTCCAACACCCTTGCCTCAAGGACAGCAAATACCGGGGGAGCAGTACTTC.

V and J are TRBV11-2 and TRBJ1-2, with D unresolved. The V gene's germline CDR1 is SGHAT and CDR2 FQNNGV. The CDR3 has 14 residues. V dropped 4 bases and J dropped 6 bases, with 15 bases sitting between them. The CDR3 DNA reads TGTGCCAGCAGCTCCCAACGGGTCGAGGATGGCTACACCTTC. Its translation is CASSSQRVEDGYTF.

This sequence joins TRBV27 and TRBJ2-1; D uncertain. Trimming shortened V by 1 base and J by 0 bases, and 10 bases separated the two germline ends. Germline CDR1 is MNHEY and CDR2 is SMNVEV (reference sequence). The CDR3 consists of 16 residues. CDR3 sequence: CASSLYPMSSYNEQFF. The DNA of the CDR3 is TGTGCCAGCAGTTTATACCCAATGAGCTCCTACAATGAGCAGTTCTTC.

The chain has TRBV11-2 and TRBJ2-5; D gene uncertain. Between the trimmed V and J ends, which lost 4 bases and 3 bases, there was a span of 12 bases. This CDR3 has 14 amino acids. The germline V gene has CDR1 SGHAT and CDR2 FQNNGV. In DNA, the CDR3 is TGTGCCAGCAGCTCCTCGGGTGTTAAAGAGACCCAGTACTTC. Translated, it gives CASSSSGVKETQYF.

A few counts support this clonotype. V usage is TRBV12-3 or TRBV12-4 and J usage is TRBJ2-5; TRBD2 might be the D (5 bases). The CDR3 is 13 amino acids. V was pared by 8 bases and J by 5 bases, with 15 bases between. As DNA, the CDR3 is TGTGCCAGCGGCCTCCTCAGGAGGGAGACCCAGTACTTC. Amino acids: CASGLLRRETQYF.

The genes are TRBV7-2 and TRBJ1-1; D perhaps matches TRBD1 (6 bases). V was cut by 1 base and J by 0 bases, with 9 bases left in between. This CDR3 is 15 amino acids long. The V gene's germline CDR1 is SGHTA and CDR2 FQGNSA. The CDR3 region is CASSLVGAMNTEAFF. CDR3 nucleotide sequence: TGTGCCAGCAGCTTAGTGGGGGCAATGAACACTGAAGCTTTCTTT.

This chain uses TRBV10-3 with TRBJ1-1; maybe TRBD1 (5 bases). The CDR3 is made up of 16 amino acids. The ends were cut back, 6 bases at V and 1 base at J, with 18 bases in the middle. CDR1 and CDR2 from the germline V gene are ENHRY and SYGVKD. CDR3 sequence (DNA): TGTGCCATCAGCCCGGGACCCCGGGGAAGGAACACTGAAGCTTTCTTT. Amino acids: CAISPGPRGRNTEAFF.

The genes are TRBV6-1 and TRBJ2-3; D is perhaps TRBD2 (5 bases). V dropped 2 bases and J dropped 2 bases, with 17 bases sitting between them. The germline V gene has CDR1 MNHNS and CDR2 SASEGT. CDR3 length: 17 amino acids. The CDR3 DNA is TGTGCCAGCAGTGAATTTCCTAGCAGGATTAACACAGATACGCAGTATTTT. Protein: CASSEFPSRINTDTQYF.

The chain joins TRBV6-1 to TRBJ1-5, with D possibly matching TRBD1 (6 bases). Germline-derived CDR1 and CDR2 are MNHNS and SASEGT. V lost 8 bases and J 2 bases, leaving 10 bases between the germline ends. The CDR3 loop spans 13 amino acids. In DNA form, the CDR3 reads TGTGCCAGCCACAGGGACGGCAATCAGCCCCAGCATTTT. This gives the protein CASHRDGNQPQHF.

V is TRBV28 and J is TRBJ2-5; TRBD2 matches 8 bases. The CDR3 covers 16 residues. Trimming at V came to 4 bases and at J to 4 bases, leaving 11 bases not matched to a gene. The germline V gene encodes CDR1 MDHEN and CDR2 SYDVKM. The CDR3 protein is CASSSSLERELETQYF. For the CDR3, the DNA is TGTGCCAGCAGTTCGTCCCTAGAGCGGGAGTTAGAGACCCAGTACTTC.

A few counts support this clonotype. The junction departs from the called germline gene at one end, perhaps through a read error. The rearrangement links TRBV5-1 to TRBJ2-5, with TRBD1 matching over 7 bases. This CDR3 has 16 residues. Germline V lookup: CDR1 SGHRS, CDR2 YFSETQ. The CDR3 protein is CASRLASDRAQDTQYF. In DNA, the CDR3 is TGCGCAAGCAGATTGGCTTCTGACAGGGCACAAGATACCCAGTACTTC.

At least ten counts were recorded for this clonotype. The chain has TRBV7-8 and TRBJ2-5; 9 bases line up with TRBD2. The CDR3 contains 16 residues. Trimming at V came to 4 bases and at J to 4 bases, leaving 10 bases not matched to a gene. Germline CDR1 reads SGHVS; CDR2 reads FQNEAQ. The CDR3 DNA is TGTGCCAGCAGCTGGAGGGGCGGGGGGGCGCCAGAGACCCAGTACTTC. Translating gives CASSWRGGGAPETQYF.

Only a few counts were recorded for this clonotype. This chain connects TRBV27 to TRBJ2-7; D gene ambiguous. V dropped 0 bases and J dropped 3 bases, with 15 bases sitting between them. CDR3 length equals 16 residues. Germline lookup yields CDR1 MNHEY and CDR2 SMNVEV (reference sequence). The CDR3 DNA reads as TGTGCCAGCAGTTTATCGAAATCCGGGCTGCTCTACGAGCAGTACTTC. It translates to CASSLSKSGLLYEQYF.

This chain uses TRBV6-1 with TRBJ2-7; weak D call: TRBD2 (5 bases). Germline V gene data show CDR1 as MNHNS and CDR2 as SASEGT. V gave up 2 bases and J gave up 0 bases, with 8 bases separating them. This CDR3 contains 14 residues. CDR3 sequence: CASSEFGDSYEQYF. As DNA, the CDR3 is TGTGCCAGCAGTGAATTCGGGGACTCCTACGAGCAGTACTTC.

This clonotype was observed a few times. This chain links TRBV20-1 with TRBJ2-1, with TRBD2 matching over 9 bases. This CDR3 has 14 residues. Germline lookup yields CDR1 DFQATT and CDR2 SNEGSKA (reference sequence). V was pared by 7 bases and J by 9 bases, with 13 bases of the junction left unmatched. In nucleotides, the CDR3 is TGCAGTGTCCCGGGACTAGCCCGGGCGGGTGAGCAGTTCTTC. This sequence encodes CSVPGLARAGEQFF.

This chain links TRBV7-4 with TRBJ2-2, with D unresolved. The CDR3 runs 15 residues. CDR1 SGHVT and CDR2 SQSDAQ come from the germline V gene. Trimming pared 6 bases from V and 2 bases from J, leaving 13 bases between. The CDR3 protein is CASRGHLKNTGELFF. CDR3 nucleotide sequence: TGTGCCAGCAGAGGGCATCTTAAAAACACCGGGGAGCTGTTTTTT.

The CDR3 sequence is CASRDVPNEQYF. CDR3 DNA: TGTGCCAGCAGAGACGTCCCAAACGAGCAGTACTTC. This chain connects TRBV6-6 to TRBJ2-7; D is uncertain. This CDR3 is 12 amino acids long. Trimming took off 6 bases at V and 5 bases at J, with 11 bases between the two ends. Germline CDR1 and CDR2: MNHNY and SVGAGI (reference sequence).

This rearrangement joins TRBV4-1 to TRBJ2-2; D possibly matches TRBD1 or TRBD2 (5 bases each). Germline loops: CDR1 MGHRA, CDR2 YSYEKL. This CDR3 spans 14 amino acids. V was clipped by 4 bases and J by 8 bases, with 14 bases between them. The CDR3 nucleotides read TGCGCCAGCAGCCGCCCGGGGCCGGGGGGGGAGCTGTTTTTT. Protein: CASSRPGPGGELFF.

V and J are TRBV7-9 and TRBJ2-7, with 11 bases aligning to TRBD2. The CDR3 is made up of 15 amino acids. Germline V gene sequence: CDR1 SEHNR, CDR2 FQNEAQ (reference sequence). V lost 4 bases to trimming and J lost 2 bases; unmatched junction nucleotides: 4. The CDR3 DNA follows: TGTGCCAGCAGCTCCCTGACTAGCGGGACCTACGAGCAGTACTTC. Its protein product is CASSSLTSGTYEQYF. Full variable domain (rest looked up from reference TRBV7-9 and TRBJ2-7): DTGVSQNPRHKITKRGQNVTFRCDPISEHNRLYWYRQTLGQGPEFLTYFQNEAQLEKSRLLSDRFSAERPKGSFSTLEIQRTEQGDSAMYLCASSSLTSGTYEQYFGPGTRLTVT.

The sample holds a few counts of this clonotype. The chain carries TRBV2 and TRBJ2-7, with D perhaps given as TRBD1 or TRBD2 (6 bases each). Trimming removed 6 bases at V and 2 bases at J, with 17 bases between. Per germline, CDR1 SNHLY and CDR2 FYNNEI. The CDR3 length is 15 residues. The DNA for the CDR3 is TGTGCCAGCAGAGCGATACAGGGAGGCCCCTACGAGCAGTACTTC. It specifies CASRAIQGGPYEQYF.

The chain uses TRBV6-4 and TRBJ2-1; TRBD2 agrees at 10 bases. The CDR3 is 16 residues long. Trimming cost V 3 bases and J 6 bases; bases outside gene matches: 8. Germline V gives CDR1 MRHNA, CDR2 SNTAGT. The chain's CDR3 is CASSEGGLAGVNEQFF. DNA of the CDR3: TGTGCCAGCAGTGAAGGTGGCCTAGCGGGAGTCAATGAGCAGTTCTTC.

The genes are TRBV20-1 and TRBJ2-7, with 7 bases matching TRBD2. The CDR3 loop spans 13 amino acids. Looked up from germline, CDR1 is DFQATT and CDR2 is SNEGSKA (reference sequence). Trimming removed 2 bases from V and 3 bases from J; junction bases left unmatched: 4. For the CDR3, the DNA is TGCAGTGCTAGACCCCGGACTAGCTACGAGCAGTACTTC. Translated, it gives CSARPRTSYEQYF.

This clonotype has just a few counts. The chain is built from TRBV12-3 or TRBV12-4 and TRBJ2-5; 14 bases line up with TRBD2. V dropped 5 bases and J dropped 5; count of bases not matched to a gene: 7. The CDR3 has 16 residues. CDR3 bases: TGTGCCAGCAGTCTTCTGGGACTAGCGGGGGACGAGACCCAGTACTTC. The encoded protein is CASSLLGLAGDETQYF.

A few counts support this clonotype. The chain recombines TRBV4-2 with TRBJ2-2; 7 bases map to TRBD2. V lost 4 bases and J lost 0; bases outside the gene matches: 11. The CDR3 totals 18 residues. The germline V gene encodes CDR1 LGHNA and CDR2 YNFKEQ. The CDR3 is CASSPPAWGGANTGELFF. The DNA for the CDR3 is TGTGCCAGCAGCCCTCCCGCGTGGGGGGGGGCGAACACCGGGGAGCTGTTTTTT.

This chain's CDR3 is CASSVRERTDEQFF. CDR3 DNA sequence: TGTGCCAGCAGCGTACGTGAGAGAACCGATGAGCAGTTCTTC. The gene calls are TRBV9 and TRBJ2-1; D is undetermined. The germline V gene has CDR1 SGDLS and CDR2 YYNGEE. CDR3 size: 14 residues. Trimming cost V 1 base and J 8 bases, with 13 bases left between them.